The clone carrying this T cell receptor beta chain was seen repeatedly, ten times or more. Its antigen remains unidentified. The CDR3 length is 16 residues. Germline trimming cut 6 bases from V and 5 bases from J; bases unmatched to any gene: 7. Germline V lookup: CDR1 SGHVS, CDR2 FNYEAQ. One entry per CDR3 protein, called by TCRdb with MiXCR from the reads. The sample lists some 920,000 distinct CDR3 sequences, approximately 30% occurring once. This sample was included in a study of T cell repertoires in cytomegalovirus infection. Study-wide background: As its CMV epitopes, the study selected recently identified HLA-C-restricted and well-studied HLA-B-restricted targets. Both a matching HLA type and CMV infection were indicated by public TCR beta signatures. Study results and caveats: The study found HLA-C-restricted CMV-specific TCR beta clonotypes dominating the ex vivo response. Cumulative frequency (of public TCR beta family members) identified carriers of CMV plus the relevant HLA.

The specimen was cultured CD8+ T cells from PBMCs, collected from culture after CMV antigen stimulation. The V gene is TRBV7-6, the J gene TRBJ2-3; TRBD2 agrees at 14 bases. This receptor was taken from a human donor in good health (CMV status not recorded). Some clones in this sample may be carry-over from other donors' samples. DNA of the CDR3: TGTGCCAGCAGTCCTCCCGGACTAGCGGGGGGAGATACGCAGTATTTT. Translated: CASSPPGLAGGDTQYF.